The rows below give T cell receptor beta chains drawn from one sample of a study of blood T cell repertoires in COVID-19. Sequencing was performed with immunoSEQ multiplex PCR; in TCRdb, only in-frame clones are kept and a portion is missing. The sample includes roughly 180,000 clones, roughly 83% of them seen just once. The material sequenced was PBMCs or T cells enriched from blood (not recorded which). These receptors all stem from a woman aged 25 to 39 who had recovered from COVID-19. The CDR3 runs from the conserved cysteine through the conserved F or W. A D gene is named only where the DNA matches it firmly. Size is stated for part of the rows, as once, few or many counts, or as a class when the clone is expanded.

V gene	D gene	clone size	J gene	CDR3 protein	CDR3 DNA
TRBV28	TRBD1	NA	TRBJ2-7	CASSFYTGTGYVNEQYF	TGTGCCAGCAGTTTCTACACCGGGACAGGGTACGTCAACGAGCAGTACTTC
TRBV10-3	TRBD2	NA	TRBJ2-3	CAINLSGGGIDTQYF	TGTGCCATCAATTTGTCGGGAGGGGGGATAGATACGCAGTATTTT
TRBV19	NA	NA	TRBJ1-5	CASSIESGVGQPQHF	TGTGCCAGTAGTATAGAATCAGGGGTCGGGCAGCCCCAGCATTTT
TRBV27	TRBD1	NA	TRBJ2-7	CASSRRDRGTYEQYF	TGTGCCAGCAGTCGACGGGACAGGGGGACCTACGAGCAGTACTTC
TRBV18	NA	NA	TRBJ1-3	CASSPGSSGNTIYF	TGTGCCAGCTCACCAGGGAGCTCTGGAAACACCATATATTTT
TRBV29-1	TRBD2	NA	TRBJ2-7	CSVAKGLAGLYEQYF	TGCAGCGTCGCCAAGGGACTAGCGGGACTATACGAGCAGTACTTC
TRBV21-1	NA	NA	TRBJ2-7	CASSQLTGSIEQYF	TGTGCCAGCAGCCAACTGACAGGGTCGATAGAGCAGTACTTC
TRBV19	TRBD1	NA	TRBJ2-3	CASSIPGQGPDTQYF	TGTGCCAGTAGTATACCGGGACAGGGTCCCGATACGCAGTATTTT
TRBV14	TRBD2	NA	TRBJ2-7	CASSQEAGVSHEQYF	TGTGCCAGCAGCCAAGAGGCGGGAGTGTCACACGAGCAGTACTTC
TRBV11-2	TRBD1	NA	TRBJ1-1	CASSLDRWIGQGPVNTEAFF	TGTGCCAGCAGCTTAGATAGGTGGATTGGACAGGGGCCAGTCAACACTGAAGCTTTCTTT
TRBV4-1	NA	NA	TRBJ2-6	CASKKEGSGANVLTF	TGCGCCAGCAAGAAGGAGGGATCTGGGGCCAACGTCCTGACTTTC
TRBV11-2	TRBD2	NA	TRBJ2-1	CASSSYRTSGRPHEQFF	TGTGCCAGCAGCTCCTATCGGACTAGCGGGAGGCCACATGAGCAGTTCTTC
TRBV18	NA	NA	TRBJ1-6	CASASGADNSPLHF	TGTGCCAGCGCCTCTGGGGCAGATAATTCACCCCTCCACTTT
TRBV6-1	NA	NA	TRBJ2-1	CASSELPPNEQFF	TGTGCCAGCAGTGAACTCCCCCCTAATGAGCAGTTCTTC
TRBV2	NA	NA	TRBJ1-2	CASEQGTNYGYTF	TGTGCCAGCGAACAGGGCACTAACTATGGCTACACCTTC
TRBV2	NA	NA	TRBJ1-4	CASSEEQKLFF	TGTGCCAGCAGTGAAGAGCAAAAACTGTTTTTT
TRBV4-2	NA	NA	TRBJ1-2	CASSQDIAGYYGYTF	TGTGCCAGCAGCCAAGATATAGCAGGGTACTATGGCTACACCTTC
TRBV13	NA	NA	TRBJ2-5	CASSLGLRAAETQYF	TGTGCCAGCAGCTTAGGTCTCCGAGCGGCAGAGACCCAGTACTTC
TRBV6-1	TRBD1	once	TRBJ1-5	CASSATPGQGGQPQHF	TGTGCCAGCAGTGCAACGCCGGGACAGGGGGGCCAGCCCCAGCATTTT
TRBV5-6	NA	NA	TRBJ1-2	CASSSAGYYGYTF	TGTGCCAGCAGCTCGGCAGGGTACTATGGCTACACCTTC
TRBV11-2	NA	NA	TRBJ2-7	CASSLGPINEQYF	TGTGCCAGCAGCTTGGGCCCAATTAACGAGCAGTACTTC
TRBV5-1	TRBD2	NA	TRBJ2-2	CASSPSGRDTGELFF	TGCGCCAGCAGCCCTAGCGGGAGGGACACCGGGGAGCTGTTTTTT
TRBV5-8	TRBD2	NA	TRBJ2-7	CASSPTEAGIGHEQYF	TGTGCCAGCAGCCCGACGGAAGCGGGAATAGGGCACGAGCAGTACTTC
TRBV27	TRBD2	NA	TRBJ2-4	CASSLSTSGGENIQYF	TGTGCCAGCAGTCTATCGACTAGCGGAGGGGAAAACATTCAGTACTTC
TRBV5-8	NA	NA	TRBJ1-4	CASSLPLGDEKLFF	TGTGCCAGCAGCTTACCCCTGGGCGATGAAAAACTGTTTTTT
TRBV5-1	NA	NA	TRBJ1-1	CASRQPGGPTEAFF	TGCGCCAGCAGGCAGCCGGGGGGGCCCACTGAAGCTTTCTTT
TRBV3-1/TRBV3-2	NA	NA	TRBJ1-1	CASSRHGEAFF	TGTGCCAGCAGCCGCCATGGGGAGGCTTTCTTT
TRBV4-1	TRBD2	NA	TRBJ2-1	CASSQVPSGRDEQFF	TGCGCCAGCAGCCAAGTTCCGTCAGGGAGGGATGAGCAGTTCTTC
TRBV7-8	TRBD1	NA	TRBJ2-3	CASSSETGVSTDTQYF	TGTGCCAGCAGCTCCGAGACAGGGGTATCCACAGATACGCAGTATTTT
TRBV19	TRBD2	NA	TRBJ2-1	CASRLAGEYNEQFF	TGTGCCAGTAGACTAGCGGGAGAATACAATGAGCAGTTCTTC
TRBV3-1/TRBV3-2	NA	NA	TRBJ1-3	CASSPPTGTAGNTIYF	TGTGCCAGCAGCCCACCAACCGGGACTGCTGGAAACACCATATATTTT
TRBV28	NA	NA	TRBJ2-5	CASLTGETQYF	TGTGCCAGCTTGACGGGGGAGACCCAGTACTTC
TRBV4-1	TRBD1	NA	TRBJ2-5	CASSQGQGSEKTQYF	TGCGCCAGCAGCCAAGGACAGGGGAGTGAAAAGACCCAGTACTTC
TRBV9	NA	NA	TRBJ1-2	CASSGGFLGYGYTF	TGTGCCAGCAGTGGGGGGTTTTTGGGTTATGGCTACACCTTC
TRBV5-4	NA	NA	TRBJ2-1	CASSLAPRTSSYNEQFF	TGTGCCAGCAGCTTGGCACCCCGGACTTCCTCCTACAATGAGCAGTTCTTC
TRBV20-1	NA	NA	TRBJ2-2	CSASRRGQANTGELFF	TGCAGTGCTAGTCGCCGTGGACAAGCGAACACCGGGGAGCTGTTTTTT
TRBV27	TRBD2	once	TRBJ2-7	CASSLRWLAGGPGEQYF	TGTGCCAGCAGTTTAAGGTGGCTAGCGGGAGGGCCGGGAGAGCAGTACTTC
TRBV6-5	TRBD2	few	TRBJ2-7	CASSYEAGGGYEQYF	TGTGCCAGCAGTTACGAAGCGGGAGGGGGGTACGAGCAGTACTTC
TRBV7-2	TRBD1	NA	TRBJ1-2	CASSLGQGANGYTF	TGTGCCAGCAGCTTGGGACAGGGGGCGAATGGCTACACCTTC
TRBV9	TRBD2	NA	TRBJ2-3	CASSTSGSTDTQYF	TGTGCCAGCAGCACTAGCGGGAGCACAGATACGCAGTATTTT
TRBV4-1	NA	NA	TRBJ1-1	CASSPYGDSGTEAFF	TGCGCCAGCAGCCCCTACGGGGATAGTGGCACTGAAGCTTTCTTT
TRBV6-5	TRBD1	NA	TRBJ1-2	CASSLGHRGPYGYTF	TGTGCCAGCAGCCTGGGACACAGGGGTCCCTATGGCTACACCTTC